This entry concerns a single T cell receptor (beta chain). What it recognizes is unknown. This entry comes from a study of T cell responses to AZD1222 COVID-19 vaccine. Study-level findings and limits: Baseline serology detected seropositivity in only 5 to 7 AZD1222 recipients. Within unmutated variant regions lay the reported targets of nearly half of spike-specific TCRs. Females made up more of the donors, who were largely white British, and clonal diversity may have come out too low.

This CDR3 is built from 14 residues. V dropped 5 bases and J dropped 6 bases, with 17 bases sitting between them. Looked up from germline, CDR1 is SGHTA and CDR2 is FQGNSA. This table comes from immunoSEQ multiplex PCR, and its TCRdb copy is limited to in-frame clones, with some not included. Of over 200,000 clones listed, roughly 94% are singletons. The sequence was collected from an adult who received the MenACWY meningococcal vaccine as a control. The chain recombines TRBV7-2 with TRBJ2-7; perhaps TRBD2 as D (5 bases). The sequencing used peripheral blood, collected 28 days after the second dose of the MenACWY control vaccine. The CDR3 DNA reads as TGTGCCAGCAGCCGGAATACAGCCGAGGGCGAGCAGTACTTC. Its protein product is CASSRNTAEGEQYF.